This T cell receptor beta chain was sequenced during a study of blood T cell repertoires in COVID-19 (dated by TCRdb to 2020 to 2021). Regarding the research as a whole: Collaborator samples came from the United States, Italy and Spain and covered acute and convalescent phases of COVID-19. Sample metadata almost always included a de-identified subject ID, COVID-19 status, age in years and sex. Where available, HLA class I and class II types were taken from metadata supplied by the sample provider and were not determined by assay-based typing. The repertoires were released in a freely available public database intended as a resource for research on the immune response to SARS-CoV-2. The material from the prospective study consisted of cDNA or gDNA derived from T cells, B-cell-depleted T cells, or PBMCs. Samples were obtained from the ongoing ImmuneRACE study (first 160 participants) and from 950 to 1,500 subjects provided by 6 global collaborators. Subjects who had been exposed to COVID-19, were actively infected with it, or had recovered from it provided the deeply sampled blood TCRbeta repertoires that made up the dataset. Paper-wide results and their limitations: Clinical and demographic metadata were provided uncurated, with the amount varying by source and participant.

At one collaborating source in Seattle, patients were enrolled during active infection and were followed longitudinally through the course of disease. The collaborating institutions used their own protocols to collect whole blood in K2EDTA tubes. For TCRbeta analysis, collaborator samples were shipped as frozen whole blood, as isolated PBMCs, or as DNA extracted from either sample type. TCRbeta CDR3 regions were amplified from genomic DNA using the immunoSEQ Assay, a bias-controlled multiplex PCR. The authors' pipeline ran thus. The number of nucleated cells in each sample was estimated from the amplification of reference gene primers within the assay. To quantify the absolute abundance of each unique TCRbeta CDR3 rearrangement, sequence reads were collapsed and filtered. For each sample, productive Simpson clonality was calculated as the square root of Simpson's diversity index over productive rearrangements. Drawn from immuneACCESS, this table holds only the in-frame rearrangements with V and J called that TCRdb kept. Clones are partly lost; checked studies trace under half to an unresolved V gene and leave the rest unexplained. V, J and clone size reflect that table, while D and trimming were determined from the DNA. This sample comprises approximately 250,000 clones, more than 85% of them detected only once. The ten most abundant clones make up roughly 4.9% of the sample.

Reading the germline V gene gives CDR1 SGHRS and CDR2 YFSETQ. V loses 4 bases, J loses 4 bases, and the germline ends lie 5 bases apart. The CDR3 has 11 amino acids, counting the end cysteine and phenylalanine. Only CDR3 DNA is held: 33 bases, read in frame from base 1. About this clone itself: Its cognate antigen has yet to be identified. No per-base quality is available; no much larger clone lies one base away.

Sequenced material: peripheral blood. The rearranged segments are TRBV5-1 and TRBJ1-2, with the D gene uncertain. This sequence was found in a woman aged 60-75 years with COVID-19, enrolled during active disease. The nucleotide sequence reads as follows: TGCGCCAGCAGCGCGGGCTATGGCTACACCTTC. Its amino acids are CASSAGYGYTF.